This T cell receptor beta chain was captured in a study of CD8 T cells in ankylosing spondylitis. Germline-derived CDR1 and CDR2 are MNHEY and SVGAGI. CDR3 size: 16 residues. The trim removed 0 bases at V and 5 bases at J, leaving 4 bases unmatched. Each CDR3 protein gets one entry after TCRdb re-called the 5' RACE reads with MiXCR. The table lists over 200,000 distinct CDR3 sequences, approximately 20% of them singletons. Study-wide results and caveats: Ankylosing spondylitis blood appeared to carry a characteristic TCR beta motif of 7 or 8 highly homologous variants. Disease-linked clones reportedly showed significant enrichment in matched ankylosing spondylitis synovial fluid.

Turning to this clonotype: Its specificity is not known.

The chain is built from TRBV6-5 and TRBJ2-1; 10 nucleotides agree with TRBD2. The receptor was isolated from a male donor with ankylosing spondylitis. Source material: blood, either unsorted or a sorted T cell fraction (not recorded which). The CDR3 nucleotides read TGTGCCAGCAGTTACTCGAGCGGGGGGGATAACAATGAGCAGTTCTTC. This sequence encodes CASSYSSGGDNNEQFF.